The entry below gives a single T cell receptor beta chain sequence along with its context. This entry comes from a study of identical twins. V was trimmed by 7 bases and J by 6 bases, leaving 16 bases between them. This CDR3 has 13 residues. Germline V gene sequence: CDR1 SQVTM, CDR2 ANQGSEA. TCRdb itself ran the 5' RACE reads through MiXCR, one entry per CDR3 protein. The sample includes some 1,600,000 distinct CDR3 sequences, about 32% of them seen just once. Among all donors, each was a healthy Caucasian. The sequenced sample consisted of cord blood. This receptor was identified in a newborn girl in good health. The chain uses TRBV29-1 and TRBJ2-1; tentatively, D is TRBD1 (5 bases). The CDR3 sequence is CSAARPQVNEQFF. Written as DNA, the CDR3 is TGCAGCGCTGCGAGACCACAGGTCAATGAGCAGTTCTTC.